Presented here are 2 T cell receptor beta chains from one specimen sequenced in a study of graft-versus-host responses after intestinal transplantation. Generated by immunoSEQ multiplex PCR, the TCRdb table keeps only in-frame clones and is missing some. The sample records roughly 6,700 clones, approximately 91% being singletons. The sample here was PBMCs, taken around 90 days after transplant. Receptor source: a human patient who received an intestinal transplant, so some T cells may come from the graft donor.

By share, this clone counts as large. This sequence joins TRBV2 and TRBJ2-7, with TRBD2 as a possible D gene (6 bases). V was clipped by 8 bases and J by 6 bases, with 17 bases between them. This CDR3 comprises 13 residues. Germline V gives CDR1 SNHLY, CDR2 FYNNEI. The CDR3 nucleotides read TGTGCCAGCTGGTGGGACTCCCCCAGCGAGCAGTACTTC. Its translation: CASWWDSPSEQYF.

CDR3 nucleotides: TGTGCCAGCAGTTACGCGCTAGCGGGAGGCACAGATACGCAGTATTTT. Translated, it gives CASSYALAGGTDTQYF. V and J are TRBV6-6 and TRBJ2-3; 10 bases are a match to TRBD2. Germline-derived CDR1 and CDR2 are MNHNY and SVGAGI (reference sequence). The V gene end was trimmed by 2 bases and the J gene end by 1 base; junction bases not matched to a gene: 3. The length of the CDR3 is 16 residues.